This TCR beta chain is drawn from a study of shared clonotypes between healthy human individuals. This clone showed up just once. Profiled with immunoSEQ multiplex PCR; TCRdb holds only in-frame clones, not every one. This sample carries roughly 2,300,000 clones, around 93% of them seen once, and the ten largest clones take approximately 0.41%. V lost 0 bases, J lost 5 bases, and 2 bases stayed unmatched. CDR3 length: 15 residues. Germline V gene data show CDR1 as SGHRS and CDR2 as YFSETQ. Specimen: naive CD4+ T cells from PBMCs. Subset reported: CD45RA+ positively selected. The sequence was obtained from a man aged 18 to 35 in good health. Some clones in this sample may be carry-over from other donors' samples. This chain connects TRBV5-1 to TRBJ2-3; 11 bases are a match to TRBD2. CDR3 in DNA: TGCGCCAGCAGCTTGGTCCTAGCGGGAGGAGATACGCAGTATTTT. This codes for CASSLVLAGGDTQYF.